The T cell receptor beta chain under discussion was sequenced for a study of T-cell memory formation after mild COVID-19. Study-wide results and limits: Some clones that responded were present in memory (sampled pre-infection), which suggests cross-reactive memory joined. Shrinking CD4+ clones were chiefly CM and EM; CD8+ ones were chiefly EMRA.

J was trimmed by 1 base and V by 3 bases; bases with no gene match: 3. The germline V gene has CDR1 SGHNT and CDR2 YYREEE (reference sequence). The CDR3 is 16 residues long. Of note for this clonotype: The antigen remains unidentified.

5'RACE primed from the constant segment yielded TCR alpha and TCR beta cDNA libraries bearing sample barcodes and UMIs. TCRdb fed the 5' RACE reads into MiXCR, producing one record per CDR3 protein. The table has some 110,000 distinct CDR3 sequences, 9.5% to 15% seen once. Sequencing was carried out using PBMCs or a T cell subset sorted from them (not recorded which). The chain employs TRBV5-4 and TRBJ2-2, with 10 positions matching TRBD1. The sequence was collected from an adult woman who had mild COVID-19 (a few samples of this study predate the infection). Cell type and time point are not known. Here the CDR3 reads CASSSDRGMNTGELFF. The CDR3 bases are TGTGCCAGCAGCTCGGACAGGGGGATGAACACCGGGGAGCTGTTTTTT. Looking up the rest from reference TRBV5-4 and TRBJ2-2 gives the full variable domain: ETGVTQSPTHLIKTRGQQVTLRCSSQSGHNTVSWYQQALGQGPQFIFQYYREEENGRGNFPPRFSGLQFPNYSSELNVNALELDDSALYLCASSSDRGMNTGELFFGEGSRLTVL.